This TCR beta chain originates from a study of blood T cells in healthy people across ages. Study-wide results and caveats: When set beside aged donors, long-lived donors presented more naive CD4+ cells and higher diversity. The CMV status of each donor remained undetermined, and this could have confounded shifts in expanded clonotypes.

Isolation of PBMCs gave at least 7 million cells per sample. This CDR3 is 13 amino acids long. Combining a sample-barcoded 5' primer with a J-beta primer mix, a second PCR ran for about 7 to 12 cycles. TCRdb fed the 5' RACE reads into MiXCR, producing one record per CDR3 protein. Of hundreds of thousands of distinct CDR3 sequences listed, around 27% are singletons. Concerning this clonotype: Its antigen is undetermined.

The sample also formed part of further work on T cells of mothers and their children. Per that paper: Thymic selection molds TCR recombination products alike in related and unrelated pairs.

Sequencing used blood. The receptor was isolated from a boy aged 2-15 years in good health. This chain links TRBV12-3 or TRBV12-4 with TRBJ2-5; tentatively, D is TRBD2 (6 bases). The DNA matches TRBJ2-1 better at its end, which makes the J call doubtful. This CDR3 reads CASRGDSQVEQFF. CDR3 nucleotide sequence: TGTGCCAGCAGGGGGGACTCGCAGGTCGAGCAGTTCTTC.